The 30 T cell receptor beta chains below were found in one sample sequenced in a study of shared clonotypes between healthy human individuals. Positive CCR7 selection of CD45RO-negative cells yielded the naive CD8 cells, and terminally differentiated effector memory CD45RA+ cells were excluded. The repertoire was sequenced with immunoSEQ multiplex PCR; TCRdb's copy has only in-frame clones and lacks some. This table holds roughly 2.1 million clones, 85% to 95% found once. The sample was naive CD8+ T cells from PBMCs. The source of these receptors is a young man in good health. Some clones in this sample may be carry-over from other donors' samples.

The V gene is TRBV19, the J gene TRBJ2-7; D is unclear. Germline V gene data show CDR1 as LNHDA and CDR2 as SQIVND (reference sequence). V was shortened by 5 bases and J by 3 bases, with 14 bases between the two germline ends. There are 14 residues in the CDR3. CDR3 coding DNA: TGTGCCAGTAGTCCGACACATTCTCACTACGAGCAGTACTTC. The encoded protein is CASSPTHSHYEQYF.

The chain has TRBV29-1 and TRBJ1-1; possibly TRBD1 for D (5 bases). Per the germline V gene, CDR1 is SQVTM and CDR2 is ANQGSEA. The CDR3 contains 11 residues. The ends were cut back, 6 bases at V and 10 bases at J, with 15 bases in the middle. CDR3 bases: TGCAGCGTGGCAGACGGGGCCGGAGCTTTCTTT. Its translation: CSVADGAGAFF.

This chain joins TRBV28 and TRBJ2-7, with D possibly matching TRBD1 (5 bases). Looked up from germline, CDR1 is MDHEN and CDR2 is SYDVKM. V was clipped by 2 bases and J by 9 bases, with 20 bases between them. The CDR3 consists of 15 residues. This CDR3 is CASSLRGFLASGQYF. As DNA, the CDR3 is TGTGCCAGCAGTTTAAGGGGTTTTTTGGCCTCGGGGCAGTACTTC. Using reference TRBV28 and TRBJ2-7 for the parts outside the CDR3, the full variable domain is DVKVTQSSRYLVKRTGEKVFLECVQDMDHENMFWYRQDPGLGLRLIYFSYDVKMKEKGDIPEGYSVSREKKERFSLILESASTNQTSMYLCASSLRGFLASGQYFGPGTRLTVT.

In regard to this clone: Distinct nucleotide sequences in the sample also encode this CDR3. The chain has TRBV11-2 and TRBJ2-1; tentatively, D is TRBD2 (5 bases). V was trimmed by 1 base and J by 0 bases, leaving 10 bases between them. The CDR3 has 16 amino acids. CDR1 and CDR2 (germline): SGHAT, FQNNGV. The CDR3 sequence is CASSLGGGSSYNEQFF. CDR3 DNA sequence: TGTGCCAGCAGCTTAGGGGGTGGGAGCTCCTACAATGAGCAGTTCTTC.

The rearrangement uses TRBV27 and TRBJ2-7; no clear D. CDR1 and CDR2 (germline): MNHEY, SMNVEV (reference sequence). This CDR3 comprises 15 residues. V dropped 5 bases and J dropped 2 bases, with 16 bases sitting between them. CDR3 sequence reads: CASSPSRGRAYEQYF. As DNA, the CDR3 is TGTGCCAGCAGTCCGAGCAGAGGAAGGGCCTACGAGCAGTACTTC.

This chain links TRBV4-1 with TRBJ2-7; weak D call: TRBD1 (5 bases). Trimming removed 1 base from V and 0 bases from J, with 13 bases in between. CDR1 is MGHRA and CDR2 is YSYEKL in the germline V gene. The CDR3 has 16 residues. The CDR3 region has the DNA TGCGCCAGCAGCCAAGGGACACCCCCTTCCTCCTACGAGCAGTACTTC. Translation gives CASSQGTPPSSYEQYF.

J is TRBJ2-7 and V is TRBV5-4; 15 bases are shared with TRBD2. This CDR3 has 16 residues. With 5 bases clipped from V and 7 bases from J, the junction kept 10 bases outside the gene matches. CDR1 and CDR2 from the germline V gene are SGHNT and YYREEE (reference sequence). CDR3 sequence reads: CASSSGLAGGLNEQYF. The CDR3 nucleotides are TGTGCCAGCAGTTCAGGACTAGCGGGAGGGCTAAATGAGCAGTACTTC.

The rearrangement links TRBV6-5 to TRBJ1-1; tentative D call: TRBD1 (5 bases). The V gene's germline CDR1 is MNHEY and CDR2 SVGAGI. This CDR3 comprises 14 residues. V was pared by 6 bases and J by 0 bases, with 11 bases between. The CDR3 region is CASRETAMNTEAFF. CDR3 nucleotides: TGTGCCAGCAGGGAGACAGCCATGAACACTGAAGCTTTCTTT.

This sequence joins TRBV9 and TRBJ1-1, with D perhaps TRBD1 (5 bases). This CDR3 spans 16 amino acids. Germline CDR1 SGDLS, CDR2 YYNGEE. Trimming cost V 4 bases and J 1 base, with 17 bases left between them. The CDR3 DNA reads TGTGCCAGCAGCCGCAACCCGAGACAGCCGAACACTGAAGCTTTCTTT. This sequence encodes CASSRNPRQPNTEAFF.

The sample holds one count of this clone. The rearrangement joins TRBV21-1 to TRBJ1-1. TRBV21-1 is classified as a pseudogene. This CDR3 comprises 18 residues. The CDR3 DNA reads as TGTGCCAGCAGCCCCCAGTTCTGGACTGCCCTGAGGAACACTGAAGCTTTCTTT. This translates into CASSPQFWTALRNTEAFF.

This chain connects TRBV11-2 to TRBJ2-7; 7 positions agree with TRBD1. CDR3 length equals 14 residues. Per the germline V gene, CDR1 is SGHAT and CDR2 is FQNNGV. J gave up 5 bases and V 6 bases, and 10 bases lay outside the gene matches. CDR3 residues: CASSQPGTANEQYF. In DNA form, the CDR3 reads TGTGCCAGCAGTCAACCCGGGACAGCCAACGAGCAGTACTTC.

J is TRBJ1-1 and V is TRBV4-1; 7 nucleotides align to TRBD1. CDR1 and CDR2 from the germline V gene are MGHRA and YSYEKL. The length of the CDR3 is 15 residues. After removal of 3 bases from V and 3 bases from J, the junction contained 7 bases not matched to a gene. CDR3 sequence reads: CASSQIRQGDTEAFF. CDR3 nucleotides: TGCGCCAGCAGCCAGATCAGACAGGGCGACACTGAAGCTTTCTTT.

This clone was seen once. CDR3 in amino acids: CASSLLNNYEQYF. CDR3 DNA: TGTGCCAGCAGTTTGCTAAACAACTACGAGCAGTACTTC. The gene calls are TRBV28 and TRBJ2-7; D is unresolved. V was trimmed by 3 bases and J by 3 bases, leaving 9 bases between them. Per germline, CDR1 MDHEN and CDR2 SYDVKM. The CDR3 contains 13 residues.

This chain joins TRBV7-9 and TRBJ1-2, with 7 bases identical to TRBD1. This CDR3 comprises 16 residues. Germline CDR1 SEHNR, CDR2 FQNEAQ (reference sequence). J gave up 4 bases and V 4 bases, and 12 bases lay outside the gene matches. The CDR3 nucleotides are TGTGCCAGCAGCTCGACAGGGACCCTCGCGGCCTATGGCTACACCTTC. Residues: CASSSTGTLAAYGYTF.

This chain uses TRBV9 with TRBJ2-1; no clear D. The CDR3 runs to 15 residues. V lost 0 bases to trimming and J lost 4 bases, with 11 bases between them. The V gene's germline CDR1 is SGDLS and CDR2 YYNGEE. CDR3 sequence reads: CASSVAVGYYNEQFF. CDR3 DNA sequence: TGTGCCAGCAGCGTAGCGGTCGGCTATTACAATGAGCAGTTCTTC.

This clone was seen once. V is TRBV7-8 and J is TRBJ2-2; D uncertain. Germline CDR1 SGHVS, CDR2 FQNEAQ. V lost 3 bases, J lost 6 bases, and 5 bases lay in between. The CDR3 totals 12 residues. The CDR3, as DNA: TGTGCCAGCAGCTTGAGGCCCGGGGAGCTGTTTTTT. This codes for CASSLRPGELFF.

V and J are TRBV5-6 and TRBJ2-1, with D hard to call. V was trimmed by 4 bases and J by 0 bases, leaving 17 bases between them. The CDR3 contains 17 residues. Germline CDR1 reads SGHDT; CDR2 reads YYEEEE. CDR3 sequence reads: CASSQDRPPSSYNEQFF. The DNA of the CDR3 is TGTGCCAGCAGCCAGGACCGTCCCCCGAGCTCCTACAATGAGCAGTTCTTC.

Here the CDR3 DNA reads TGTGCCAGCAGCCAAGAGGAGCGGCCCTGGGCCTACGAGCAGTACTTC. It codes for CASSQEERPWAYEQYF. The genes are TRBV14 and TRBJ2-7; D possibly corresponds to TRBD2 (5 bases). The CDR3 totals 16 residues. Trimming left V 0 bases short and J 2 bases short, with 14 bases between. Germline V gene data show CDR1 as SGHDN and CDR2 as FVKESK.

The chain combines TRBV5-1 with TRBJ1-5, with D unresolved. CDR3 size: 15 residues. The V end lost 0 bases, the J end lost 2 bases, and 9 bases lay between the germline ends. In germline, CDR1 is SGHRS, CDR2 YFSETQ. As DNA, the CDR3 is TGCGCCAGCAGCTTGGGAGCTTTTGGCAATCAGCCCCAGCATTTT. Translating gives CASSLGAFGNQPQHF.

J is TRBJ2-1 and V is TRBV11-3; maybe TRBD2 (5 bases). The ends were cut back, 5 bases at V and 0 bases at J, with 17 bases in the middle. The CDR3 length is 17 residues. Germline CDR1 SGHNT, CDR2 YENEEA. CDR3 residues: CASSPRGGLSSYNEQFF. Here the CDR3 DNA reads TGTGCCAGCAGCCCGCGCGGTGGACTCTCCTCCTACAATGAGCAGTTCTTC.

The chain uses TRBV6-5 and TRBJ2-3; D unresolved. The CDR3 runs 14 residues. V dropped 6 bases and J dropped 0 bases, with 10 bases sitting between them. Germline V gene sequence: CDR1 MNHEY, CDR2 SVGAGI. In DNA form, the CDR3 reads TGTGCCAGCAGCCCATTTCGAAGCACAGATACGCAGTATTTT. Amino acid sequence: CASSPFRSTDTQYF.

V is TRBV7-9 and J is TRBJ1-5; tentative D call: TRBD1 (6 bases). Germline CDR1 and CDR2: SEHNR and FQNEAQ (reference sequence). Trimming pared 1 base from V and 13 bases from J, leaving 11 bases between. The CDR3 contains 12 residues. The CDR3: CASSLGGAAQHF. CDR3 nucleotides: TGTGCCAGCAGCTTAGGGGGGGCAGCTCAGCATTTT.

The CDR3 here is CASSDWVGQDTEAFF. The CDR3, as DNA: TGTGCCAGCAGTGATTGGGTGGGTCAAGACACTGAAGCTTTCTTT. The chain recombines TRBV6-1 with TRBJ1-1; the D is unclear. Looked up from germline, CDR1 is MNHNS and CDR2 is SASEGT. V was shortened by 3 bases and J by 3 bases, with 14 bases between the two germline ends. CDR3 size: 15 residues.

The chain recombines TRBV7-8 with TRBJ1-5, with no clear D. The CDR3 totals 15 residues. CDR1 and CDR2 (germline): SGHVS, FQNEAQ. V dropped 1 base and J dropped 0 bases, with 7 bases sitting between them. The CDR3 DNA reads TGTGCCAGCAGCTTAGGGGGAAATAGCAATCAGCCCCAGCATTTT. The encoded protein is CASSLGGNSNQPQHF.

V and J are TRBV27 and TRBJ2-2, with 7 bases aligning to TRBD2. The CDR3 covers 16 residues. Germline CDR1 is MNHEY and CDR2 is SMNVEV (reference sequence). J gave up 4 bases and V 6 bases, and 11 bases lay outside the gene matches. CDR3 in DNA: TGTGCCAGCAGCCTAGTCGGGGGGTCGGGCACCGGGGAGCTGTTTTTT. It codes for CASSLVGGSGTGELFF.

V gene TRBV7-2 combines with J gene TRBJ1-4, with D unresolved. Germline V gene sequence: CDR1 SGHTA, CDR2 FQGNSA. This CDR3 is 14 amino acids long. V was clipped by 0 bases and J by 7 bases, with 9 bases between them. The chain's CDR3 is CASSLAGQGEKLFF. DNA of the CDR3: TGTGCCAGCAGCTTAGCAGGTCAAGGTGAAAAACTGTTTTTT.

The V gene is TRBV18, the J gene TRBJ2-7, with 15 nucleotides matching TRBD2. V dropped 2 bases and J dropped 0; count of bases not matched to a gene: 5. This CDR3 has 18 amino acids. Per germline, CDR1 KGHSH and CDR2 LQKENI. The CDR3 region is CASSPVGLAGGSSYEQYF. DNA of the CDR3: TGTGCCAGCTCACCAGTTGGACTAGCGGGAGGGAGCTCCTACGAGCAGTACTTC. Full variable domain (outside the CDR3, taken from reference TRBV18 and TRBJ2-7): NAGVMQNPRHLVRRRGQEARLRCSPMKGHSHVYWYRQLPEEGLKFMVYLQKENIIDESGMPKERFSAEFPKEGPSILRIQQVVRGDSAAYFCASSPVGLAGGSSYEQYFGPGTRLTVT.

The chain uses TRBV4-1 and TRBJ2-7; 8 nucleotides line up with TRBD2. V shed 2 bases and J 4 bases; nucleotides not matched to a gene: 4. CDR1 is MGHRA and CDR2 is YSYEKL in the germline V gene. The CDR3 is 14 residues long. The CDR3 DNA is TGCGCCAGCAGCCAACTAGCGGGCGTATACGAGCAGTACTTC. Translating gives CASSQLAGVYEQYF.

This chain joins TRBV5-6 and TRBJ1-2; no clear D. Trimming shortened V by 2 bases and J by 3 bases, and 11 bases separated the two germline ends. This CDR3 spans 14 amino acids. Germline lookup yields CDR1 SGHDT and CDR2 YYEEEE. The chain's CDR3 is CASSFIGDDYGYTF. CDR3 DNA sequence: TGTGCCAGCAGCTTCATAGGCGATGACTATGGCTACACCTTC.

As concerns this clone: This sample includes further DNA sequences coding for the same CDR3. V and J are TRBV28 and TRBJ2-5; D gene uncertain. Germline V CDR1 and CDR2: MDHEN, SYDVKM. This CDR3 spans 13 amino acids. V was pared by 3 bases and J by 1 base, with 6 bases between. The CDR3 spells CASSFSSQETQYF. The CDR3 region has the DNA TGTGCCAGCAGTTTTTCATCCCAAGAGACCCAGTACTTC. The variable domain in full, with the rest retrieved from reference TRBV28 and TRBJ2-5, is DVKVTQSSRYLVKRTGEKVFLECVQDMDHENMFWYRQDPGLGLRLIYFSYDVKMKEKGDIPEGYSVSREKKERFSLILESASTNQTSMYLCASSFSSQETQYFGPGTRLLVL.